This T cell receptor beta chain was documented in a study of blood T cell repertoires in COVID-19. Whole-study context: The United States, Italy and Spain supplied acute and convalescent COVID-19 samples. PBMCs, B-cell-depleted T cells, or T cells provided the cDNA or gDNA that made up the material.

The CDR3 extends over 21 amino acids. Germline V gene lookup returns CDR1 SGHVS and CDR2 FQNEAQ. The J segment lost 0 bases and the V segment lost 3 bases, leaving 18 bases of the junction unmatched. Per the authors' pipeline: From reference gene primer amplification, estimates of nucleated cell counts were derived. Profiling relied on immunoSEQ multiplex PCR, and the TCRdb table lists in-frame clones only, not all of them. The D gene and trimming were derived from the DNA, and the V and J assignments and clone size from that table. The sample consists of about 120,000 clones, approximately 81% of them appearing once.

Input material: peripheral blood. The sequence was obtained from a man in his 60s with acute or convalescent COVID-19. The V call is TRBV7-8, the J call TRBJ2-2, with 8 bases lining up with TRBD2. CDR3 sequence reads: CASSFLGLAGGGFANTGELFF. The DNA of the CDR3 is TGTGCCAGCAGCTTCCTTGGACTGGCGGGCGGGGGGTTCGCGAACACCGGGGAGCTGTTTTTT.